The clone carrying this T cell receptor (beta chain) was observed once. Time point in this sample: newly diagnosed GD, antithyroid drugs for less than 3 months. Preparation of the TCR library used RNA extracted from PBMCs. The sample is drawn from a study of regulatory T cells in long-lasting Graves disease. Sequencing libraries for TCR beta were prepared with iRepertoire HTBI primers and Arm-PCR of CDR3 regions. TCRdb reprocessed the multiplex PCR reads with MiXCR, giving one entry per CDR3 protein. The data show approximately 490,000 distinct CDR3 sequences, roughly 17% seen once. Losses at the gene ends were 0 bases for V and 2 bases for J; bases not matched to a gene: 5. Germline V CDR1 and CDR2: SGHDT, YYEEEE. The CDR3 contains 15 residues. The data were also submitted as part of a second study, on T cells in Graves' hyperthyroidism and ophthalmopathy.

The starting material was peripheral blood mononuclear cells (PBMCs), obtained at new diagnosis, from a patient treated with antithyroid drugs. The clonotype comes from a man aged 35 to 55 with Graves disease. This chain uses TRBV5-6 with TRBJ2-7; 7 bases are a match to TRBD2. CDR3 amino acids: CASSLGRGSAYEQYF. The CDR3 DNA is TGTGCCAGCAGCTTGGGTCGCGGGAGCGCCTACGAGCAGTACTTC. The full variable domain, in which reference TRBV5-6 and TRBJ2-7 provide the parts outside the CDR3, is DAGVTQSPTHLIKTRGQQVTLRCSPKSGHDTVSWYQQALGQGPQFIFQYYEEEERQRGNFPDRFSGHQFPNYSSELNVNALLLGDSALYLCASSLGRGSAYEQYFGPGTRLTVT.